This T cell receptor (beta chain) is drawn from a study of cytomegalovirus exposure and HLA in healthy donors. The CDR3 runs 15 residues. The junction had 12 bases not matched to a gene; V was cut back by 5 bases and J by 5 bases. Germline loops: CDR1 LNHDA, CDR2 SQIVND (reference sequence). PCR was performed using 60 Vbeta and 13 Jbeta primers. Assay used: immunoSEQ multiplex PCR; TCRdb lists only in-frame clones, some missing. Among around 110,000 clones listed, around 10% were seen once. This clone was detected only a few times. The chain links TRBV19 to TRBJ2-7; 7 nucleotides align to TRBD2. The receptor's source is a man aged 25 to 40 in good health and CMV-seronegative. What was sequenced was PBMCs. The CDR3 protein is CASSVGALGGDEQYF. The CDR3 DNA sequence: TGTGCCAGTAGTGTCGGGGCCTTGGGGGGGGACGAGCAGTACTTC.